The rows below give T cell receptor beta chains drawn from one sample of a study of cytomegalovirus exposure and HLA in healthy donors. The repertoire was sequenced with immunoSEQ multiplex PCR; TCRdb's copy has only in-frame clones and lacks some. Of around 160,000 clones in the sample, approximately 82% were seen once. The material sequenced was PBMCs. These receptors all stem from a male donor in good health and CMV-seropositive. Both conserved end residues are part of each CDR3. The order of the fields is V gene, J gene, CDR3 protein.

TRBV9,TRBJ2-5,CASSPGGAQETQYF
TRBV28,TRBJ1-2,CASSRKQGSGYTF
TRBV25-1,TRBJ1-1,CASGGQGNTEAFF
TRBV5-1,TRBJ2-7,CASGLAGSNYEQYF
TRBV10-2,TRBJ1-4,CATTLQGLNEKLFF
TRBV30,TRBJ2-6,CAWDPPGTYSGANVLTF
TRBV4-3,TRBJ2-3,CASSLSRAGVTDTQYF
TRBV18,TRBJ1-3,CASSDRGPPGNTIYF
TRBV30,TRBJ2-1,CARTSGQYNEQFF
TRBV4-1,TRBJ2-3,CASSQSGGGAGDTQYF
TRBV29-1,TRBJ2-2,CSVLTQGRYTGELFF
TRBV7-8,TRBJ2-7,CASSRGTGIYEQYF
TRBV4-1,TRBJ2-1,CASRLASGISYNEQFF
TRBV5-1,TRBJ2-7,CASSWESSYEQYF
TRBV7-6,TRBJ2-1,CASSLDSPLAGGLDNEQFF
TRBV9,TRBJ1-6,CASSASKAYGTGDNSPLHF
TRBV27,TRBJ2-2,CASSTLGTNTGELFF
TRBV7-9,TRBJ1-4,CASSLKGGQSEKLFF
TRBV19,TRBJ2-1,CASSIGYSYSYNEQFF
TRBV28,TRBJ1-5,CASSSHQPQHF
TRBV19,TRBJ1-2,CASSITGVIGYGYTF
TRBV13,TRBJ2-5,CASSWDREETQYF
TRBV9,TRBJ2-3,CASSVGLASTDTQYF
TRBV6-1,TRBJ2-4,CAAAGQLTNIQYF
TRBV4-2,TRBJ2-3,CASSPTSGGADTQYF
TRBV6-5,TRBJ2-7,CASSRLAGTYEQYF
TRBV10-3,TRBJ2-5,CAISDPQTGWETQYF
TRBV7-2,TRBJ2-1,CASSSSSGGAANEQFF
TRBV9,TRBJ2-6,CASSVAVRQGLSGANVLTF
TRBV5-1,TRBJ2-4,CASSSDSAQGIQYF
TRBV5-1,TRBJ1-1,CASSPQANTEAFF
TRBV4-1,-,CASSLLGQGDSYEQYF
TRBV7-9,TRBJ1-2,CASSADSDYGYTF
TRBV5-8,TRBJ1-3,CASSASGSSGNTIYF
TRBV27,TRBJ1-1,CASSLSGRSVAFF
TRBV7-2,TRBJ2-1,CASSVPGGGEQFF
TRBV30,TRBJ1-5,CAWEQGAGQPQHF
TRBV5-4,TRBJ2-7,CASSLDAGLTYEQYF
TRBV15,TRBJ1-2,CATSRDSVNYGYTF
TRBV5-1,TRBJ1-2,CANSFIGQPLYGYTF
TRBV2,TRBJ2-7,CASRDRGLGEQYF
TRBV29-1,TRBJ2-2,CSVGQVYTGELFF
TRBV14,TRBJ1-3,CASRMGGFPGNTIYF
TRBV10-3,TRBJ1-2,CAISEPTDAYGYTF
TRBV4-1,TRBJ2-5,CASSQDRGGYQETQYF
TRBV25-1,TRBJ2-4,CASSESGPKNIQYF
TRBV27,TRBJ2-1,CASSTTSATEQFF
TRBV12-2,TRBJ2-1,CASRSRPTSGRDSDNEQFF
TRBV7-6,TRBJ1-1,CASSSQVGEAFF
TRBV7-8,TRBJ2-2,CASSFSSGELFF
TRBV27,TRBJ2-7,CASSSSSGQGRYHEQYF
TRBV30,TRBJ2-5,CAWSSTNLLAGVGETQYF
TRBV9,TRBJ2-5,CASSVAHGTQYF
TRBV6-6,TRBJ1-2,CASSHTDLRTF
TRBV7-2,TRBJ1-2,CASRSRWSDYTF
TRBV14,TRBJ2-1,CASRQNAPGTSGRADRNEQFF
TRBV6-1,TRBJ1-2,CAGQGYGYTF
TRBV7-8,TRBJ1-5,CASSEKHQPQHF